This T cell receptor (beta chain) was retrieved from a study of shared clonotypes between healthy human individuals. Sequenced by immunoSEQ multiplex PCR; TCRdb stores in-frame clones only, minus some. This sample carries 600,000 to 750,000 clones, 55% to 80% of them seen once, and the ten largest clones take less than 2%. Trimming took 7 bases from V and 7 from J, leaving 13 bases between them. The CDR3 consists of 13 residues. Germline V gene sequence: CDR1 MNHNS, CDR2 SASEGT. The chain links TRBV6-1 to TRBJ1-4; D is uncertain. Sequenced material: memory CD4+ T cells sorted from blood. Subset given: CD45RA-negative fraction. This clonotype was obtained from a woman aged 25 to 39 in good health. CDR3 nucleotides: TGTGCCAGCAAAGGTACGGTTCCTGAAAAACTGTTTTTT. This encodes CASKGTVPEKLFF.